This is a list of T cell receptor beta chains from one sample in a study of T cells in Graves' hyperthyroidism and ophthalmopathy. TCRdb processed the multiplex PCR reads anew with MiXCR; each CDR3 protein has one entry. Of a few hundred thousand distinct CDR3 sequences listed, approximately 12% are singletons. What was sequenced was blood. These receptor sequences come from a man in his thirties or forties with Graves' hyperthyroidism that later progressed to Graves' ophthalmopathy. Both conserved end residues are part of each CDR3. D genes are given only for firm matches. Size values are once, few and many counts, or a class for expanded clones, and some rows have none.

>TRBJ2-5|TRBV20-1|many|NA
TGCAGTGCTAGGCGTCCTCAGGGGGAGACCCAGTACTTC
CSARRPQGETQYF
>TRBJ1-6|TRBV7-9|few|NA
TGTGCCAGCAGCTCCGACGGACAGTCAAAGCCGGCCCTCCACTTT
CASSSDGQSKPALHF
>TRBJ1-5|TRBV10-2|few|NA
TGCGCCAGCAGTACGGGGGTTCAGCCCCAGCATTTT
CASSTGVQPQHF
>TRBJ2-7|TRBV20-1|few|TRBD2
TGCAGTGCACGGACTAGCGCCCTCTCCTACGAGCAGTACTTC
CSARTSALSYEQYF
>TRBJ1-1|TRBV28|many|NA
TGTGCCAGCAGTTTAAGCCGGGGGGGCAGGAAGGCCACTGAAGCTTTCTTT
CASSLSRGGRKATEAFF
>TRBJ1-4|TRBV12-3/TRBV12-4|many|NA
TGTGCCAGCAGTCTCTGGGGGCGCATTGAAAAACTGTTTTTT
CASSLWGRIEKLFF
>TRBJ1-2|TRBV28|many|TRBD1
TGTGCCAGCAGCTCATGGGACAGGGACTATGGCTACACCTTC
CASSSWDRDYGYTF
>TRBJ2-7|TRBV25-1|many|NA
TGTGCCAGCAGTGAGAGGGCAGGGTCATGGGACGAGCAGTACTTC
CASSERAGSWDEQYF
>TRBJ2-4|TRBV10-3|few|NA
TGTGCCATCAGTGCTAGGCCCAAAAACATTCAGTACTTC
CAISARPKNIQYF
>TRBJ1-5|TRBV2|many|NA
TGTGCCAGCAGTGAGCAAGCGAACATACGCAATCAGCCCCAGCATTTT
CASSEQANIRNQPQHF
>TRBJ1-5|TRBV6-1|many|NA
TGTGCCAGCAGAATAGCCCAAAGGGGAGATCGGCCCCAGCATTTT
CASRIAQRGDRPQHF
>TRBJ2-5|TRBV29-1|few|NA
TGCAGCGTTTCGGTTTATTCGGAAGAGACCCAGTACTTC
CSVSVYSEETQYF
>TRBJ2-3|TRBV6-1|many|TRBD1
TGTGCCAGCCGAGACAGGGGGAATTTTCAGTATTTT
CASRDRGNFQYF
>TRBJ1-4|TRBV2|many|NA
TGTGCCAGCAGTGAGGGACCGGGACTTAATGAAAAACTGTTTTTT
CASSEGPGLNEKLFF
>TRBJ1-6|TRBV5-5|NA|NA
TGTGCCAGCAGCCCCTGGCCAGGCTCCAATTCACCCCTCCACTTT
CASSPWPGSNSPLHF
>TRBJ1-2|TRBV6-5|NA|TRBD1
TGTGCCAGCAGTTACTGGCAGGGGGCGGACTATGGCTACACCTTC
CASSYWQGADYGYTF
>TRBJ2-1|TRBV5-1|many|NA
TGCGCCAGCAGCTTGAAGCTGTCTGAGCAGTTCTTC
CASSLKLSEQFF
>TRBJ2-7|TRBV3-1|few|NA
TGTGCCAGCAGCATAACGCGGGACCCATCCTACGAGCAGTACTTC
CASSITRDPSYEQYF
>TRBJ2-3|TRBV2|many|NA
TGTGCCAGCAGTAACAGGGGCACAGATACGCAGTATTTT
CASSNRGTDTQYF
>TRBJ1-1|TRBV3-1|many|TRBD1
TGTGCCAGCAGCCACCCGACAGGGCGCACTGAAGCTTTCTTT
CASSHPTGRTEAFF
>TRBJ1-2|TRBV30|many|NA
TGTGCCTGGAGGGCCAGTTCTAACTATGGCTACACCTTC
CAWRASSNYGYTF
>TRBJ1-6|TRBV27|few|TRBD1
TGTGCCAGCAGTGAGGACAGGGGTTCCTATAATTCACCCCTCCACTTT
CASSEDRGSYNSPLHF
>TRBJ2-7|TRBV20-1|few|NA
TGCAGTGCTTCGGAGGGGCACGGCTACGAGCAGTACTTC
CSASEGHGYEQYF
>TRBJ2-2|TRBV6-1|NA|NA
TGTGCCAGCAGTTCCATGGCCGGGAACACCGGGGAGCTGTTTTTT
CASSSMAGNTGELFF
>TRBJ2-5|TRBV12-3/TRBV12-4|many|NA
TGTGCCAGCAGTTTGGCGGAGACCCAGTACTTC
CASSLAETQYF